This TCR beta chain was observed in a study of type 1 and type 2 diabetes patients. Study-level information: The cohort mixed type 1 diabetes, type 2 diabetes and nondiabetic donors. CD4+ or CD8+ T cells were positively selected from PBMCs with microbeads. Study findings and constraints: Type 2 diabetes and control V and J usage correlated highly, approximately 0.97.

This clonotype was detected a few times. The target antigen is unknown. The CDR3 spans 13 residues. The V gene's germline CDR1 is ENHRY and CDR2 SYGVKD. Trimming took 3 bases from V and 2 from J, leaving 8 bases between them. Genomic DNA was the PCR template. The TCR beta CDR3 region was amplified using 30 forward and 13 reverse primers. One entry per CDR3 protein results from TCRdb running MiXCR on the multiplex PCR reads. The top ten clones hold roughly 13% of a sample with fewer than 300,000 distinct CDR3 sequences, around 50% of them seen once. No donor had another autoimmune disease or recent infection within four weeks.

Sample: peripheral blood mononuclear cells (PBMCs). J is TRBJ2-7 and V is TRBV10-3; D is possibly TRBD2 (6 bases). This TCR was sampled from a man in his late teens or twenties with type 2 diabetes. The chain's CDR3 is CAISEGGTYEQYF. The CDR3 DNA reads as TGTGCCATCAGTGAAGGCGGGACCTACGAGCAGTACTTC.